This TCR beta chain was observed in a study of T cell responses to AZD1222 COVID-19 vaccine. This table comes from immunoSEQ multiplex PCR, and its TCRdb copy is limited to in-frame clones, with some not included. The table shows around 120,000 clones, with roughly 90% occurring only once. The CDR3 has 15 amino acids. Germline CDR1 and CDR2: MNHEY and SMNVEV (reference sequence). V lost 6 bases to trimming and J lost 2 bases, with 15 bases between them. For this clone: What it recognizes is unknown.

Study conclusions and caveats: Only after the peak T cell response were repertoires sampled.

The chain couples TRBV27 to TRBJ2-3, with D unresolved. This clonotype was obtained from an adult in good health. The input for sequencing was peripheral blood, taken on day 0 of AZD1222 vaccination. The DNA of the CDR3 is TGTGCCAGCAGCAAAGTCTATGGGTTCACAGATACGCAGTATTTT. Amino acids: CASSKVYGFTDTQYF.